Listed below are T cell receptor beta chains from one sample, sequenced in a study of identical twins. TCRdb fed the 5' RACE reads into MiXCR, producing one record per CDR3 protein. The table shows about 480,000 distinct CDR3 sequences, with 13% to 15% occurring only once. This sample also belongs to another study, concerning yellow fever vaccine responses in identical twins.

Material: CD4+ T cells sorted from blood. These receptors came from a woman aged 18-29 years in good health. The CDR3 runs from the conserved cysteine through the conserved F or W. D genes are given only for firm matches. Not every row has a clone size; where given, it reads once, few, many or a size class.

TGCAGCGTCCGAGAGGACCCTCTGCGTGAGCAGTTCTTC CSVREDPLREQFF - TRBJ2-1 TRBV29-1 few
TGTGCCAGCAGCTTATCTCCGTCCGGAGCCCTACACAATGAGCAGTTCTTC CASSLSPSGALHNEQFF - TRBJ2-1 TRBV7-9 -
TGCGCCAGCAGCAGGGGACTAGCGGCTAGCACAGATACGCAGTATTTT CASSRGLAASTDTQYF TRBD2 TRBJ2-3 TRBV5-1 few
TGTGCCACCAGCAGAGGGGGGAAGGACACTGAAGCTTTCTTT CATSRGGKDTEAFF - TRBJ1-1 TRBV15 few
TGTGCCAGCAGCTTAGAAATGAACACTGAAGCTTTCTTT CASSLEMNTEAFF - TRBJ1-1 TRBV7-9 many
TGCGCCAGCAGCCAAGATTTCCTAGCGGGGGGGCTGACGCAGTATTTT CASSQDFLAGGLTQYF TRBD2 TRBJ2-3 TRBV4-1 -
TGTGCCATCGGCGGCGGGAGGGCCAAAGATGAGCAGTTCTTC CAIGGGRAKDEQFF TRBD2 TRBJ2-1 TRBV10-3 many
TGTGCCAGCAGCCGGGGACGGATCCAAGAGACCCAGTACTTC CASSRGRIQETQYF - TRBJ2-5 TRBV6-1 -
TGCAGCGCTAGGGGACTTGGTGTCCAGACCCAGTACTTC CSARGLGVQTQYF - TRBJ2-5 TRBV29-1 few
TGTGCCAGCAGCTCGCTCCCCCAGCTAGCCAAAAACATTCAGTACTTC CASSSLPQLAKNIQYF - TRBJ2-4 TRBV7-9 few
TGTGCCAGCAGAGGGGGCGCGGAGACCCAGTACTTC CASRGGAETQYF TRBD1 TRBJ2-5 TRBV6-6 few
TGTGCCAGCACCGTGACAGGTATCGCAACGGAGCAGTACTTC CASTVTGIATEQYF - TRBJ2-7 TRBV6-1 -
TGCAGTGCCTGGCGGGGGGCCGGTCGGAGCATTCAGTACTTC CSAWRGAGRSIQYF TRBD2 TRBJ2-4 TRBV20-1 few
TGTGCCAGCAGCTTAGGACTACCATGGGGCACCGGGGAGCTGTTTTTT CASSLGLPWGTGELFF - TRBJ2-2 TRBV11-2 many
TGTGCCAGCAGCTTACAGGGTTCAAAACTGTTTTTT CASSLQGSKLFF - TRBJ1-4 TRBV11-2 -
TGTGCCAGCAGCCCCGGGACAGGGGTCGATGAGCAGTTCTTC CASSPGTGVDEQFF TRBD1 TRBJ2-1 TRBV3-1 -
TGCGCCAGCAGGACTAGCGGGAGGGAGACCGGGGAGCTGTTTTTT CASRTSGRETGELFF TRBD2 TRBJ2-2 TRBV5-1 -
TGCAGTGCTGCGGCCGGGACAGGGAATACCGATACGCAGTATTTT CSAAAGTGNTDTQYF TRBD1 TRBJ2-3 TRBV20-1 -
TGTGCCAGCAGCTTAGTTTGGACAAGGAATGAAAAACTGTTTTTT CASSLVWTRNEKLFF - TRBJ1-4 TRBV7-2 many
TGTGCCAGCAGTTTATGGGGGGCGGGGAATGAGCAGTTCTTC CASSLWGAGNEQFF - TRBJ2-1 TRBV12-3/TRBV12-4 -
TGTGCCACCAGCACGGGACAGACGAGTAAAAACATTCAGTACTTC CATSTGQTSKNIQYF TRBD1 TRBJ2-4 TRBV15 few
TGCAGTGCTAGTATACTAGCGGGGTATGAGCAGTTCTTC CSASILAGYEQFF TRBD2 TRBJ2-1 TRBV20-1 -
TGTGCCAGCAGCTTAGGAGCGGGGGGAGGCGGTACGCAGTATTTT CASSLGAGGGGTQYF TRBD2 TRBJ2-3 TRBV7-2 -
TGCAGTGCAATTACTAGCGGGGGAAGCTCCTACGAGCAGTACTTC CSAITSGGSSYEQYF TRBD2 TRBJ2-7 TRBV20-1 few
TGCGCCAGCAGCCCCAGCCGAACGGACAGGGTACAAGAGACCCAGTACTTC CASSPSRTDRVQETQYF TRBD1 TRBJ2-5 TRBV5-1 few
TGTGCCATCAGGAGGACAGGGTCGACTGGCTACACCTTC CAIRRTGSTGYTF TRBD1 TRBJ1-2 TRBV10-3 -
TGTGCCAGCAGCCGGGGACTAGCGGGATCCCAAGAGACCCAGTACTTC CASSRGLAGSQETQYF TRBD2 TRBJ2-5 TRBV3-1 -
TGTGCCAGCACCATGGGAGTCCCTGGGGCCAACGTCCTGACTTTC CASTMGVPGANVLTF - TRBJ2-6 TRBV12-3/TRBV12-4 few
TGTGCCAGCACCCAGATTACTAGCGGCAATGAGCAGTTCTTC CASTQITSGNEQFF TRBD2 TRBJ2-1 TRBV6-2/TRBV6-3 -
TGCGCCAGCAGCCTCGGGGGGACCGTCGGGGAGCTGTTTTTT CASSLGGTVGELFF TRBD2 TRBJ2-2 TRBV5-1 many
TGCAGTGCTAGAATCGACGCCCGCACAGATACGCAGTATTTT CSARIDARTDTQYF - TRBJ2-3 TRBV20-1 -
TGTGCCAGCAGCTTCAACTATTCACCCCTCCACTTT CASSFNYSPLHF - TRBJ1-6 TRBV3-1 many
TGCAGCGTTGATAAATCAGGGTTAGAGACCCAGTACTTC CSVDKSGLETQYF - TRBJ2-5 TRBV29-1 few
TGTGCCAGCAGCTTGTTTGACTACAATGAGCAGTTCTTC CASSLFDYNEQFF - TRBJ2-1 TRBV5-5 many
TGTGCCAGCAGTGAAAGGGACAGCCCATATGGCTACACCTTC CASSERDSPYGYTF TRBD1 TRBJ1-2 TRBV25-1 few
TGCGCCAGCTCCCGGGACCTAACCTACGAGCAGTACTTC CASSRDLTYEQYF - TRBJ2-7 TRBV4-3 -
TGTGCCAGCAGTTCGTGGACTAGCGGGTACGAGCAGTACTTC CASSSWTSGYEQYF TRBD2 TRBJ2-7 TRBV27 -
TGCGCCAGCAGCGAAGTGAGCGGGGGGGCTTTTGAGCAGTTCTTC CASSEVSGGAFEQFF TRBD2 TRBJ2-1 TRBV5-1 few
TGTGCCACAACGCTAGGGGTGGGAAACACCATATATTTT CATTLGVGNTIYF - TRBJ1-3 TRBV12-3/TRBV12-4 few
TGCAGCGTTGTTTCTATGACAGGAGTGGAGACCCAGTACTTC CSVVSMTGVETQYF - TRBJ2-5 TRBV29-1 few